This TCR beta chain was observed in a study of blood T cells in healthy people across ages. Overall study findings and caveats: When one million T cells were used, diversity estimates were thought to be underestimates.

This clonotype was seen a few times. The antigen remains undetermined. Each donor gave roughly 10 milliliters of peripheral blood. Trimming left V 1 base short and J 0 bases short, with 13 bases between. The CDR3 has 16 amino acids. Germline V gene sequence: CDR1 MDHEN, CDR2 SYDVKM. A sample-barcoded 5' primer and a J-beta primer mix were used in a second PCR of roughly 7 to 11 cycles. One entry per CDR3 protein results from TCRdb running MiXCR on the 5' RACE reads. The sample shows 1.5 million to 2 million distinct CDR3 sequences, 28% of them seen only once. The receptor was isolated from a woman aged 25 to 39 in good health. The chain recombines TRBV28 with TRBJ2-7; maybe TRBD1 (6 bases). The specimen sequenced was blood. CDR3 amino acids: CASSLYGEQGSYEQYF. The DNA for the CDR3 is TGTGCCAGCAGTTTATATGGTGAACAGGGCTCCTACGAGCAGTACTTC.